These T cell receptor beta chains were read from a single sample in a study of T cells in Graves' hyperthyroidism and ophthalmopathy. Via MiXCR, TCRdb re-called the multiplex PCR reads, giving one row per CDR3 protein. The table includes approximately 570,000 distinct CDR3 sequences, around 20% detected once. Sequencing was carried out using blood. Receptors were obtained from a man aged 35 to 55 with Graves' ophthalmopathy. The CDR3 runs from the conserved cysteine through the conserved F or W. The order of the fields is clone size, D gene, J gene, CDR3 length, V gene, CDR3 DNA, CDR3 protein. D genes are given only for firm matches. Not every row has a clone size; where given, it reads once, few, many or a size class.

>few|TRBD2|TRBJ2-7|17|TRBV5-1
TGCGCCAGCAGCTCTCGATTACGGGAGGGCCCTCACCACGAGCAGTACTTC
CASSSRLREGPHHEQYF
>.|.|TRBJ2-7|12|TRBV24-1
TGTGCCACCAGTGACCTTAACTCGGAGCAGTACTTC
CATSDLNSEQYF
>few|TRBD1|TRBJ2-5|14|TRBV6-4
TGTGCCAGCAGTGACCCCTCTGTACAGGGGAGCGGGTACTTC
CASSDPSVQGSGYF
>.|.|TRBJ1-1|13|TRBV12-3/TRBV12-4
TGTGCCAGCAGTTTACGGGCTGGCACTGAAGCTTTCTTT
CASSLRAGTEAFF
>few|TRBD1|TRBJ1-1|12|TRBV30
TGTGCCTGGAGTCCGTGGACAGGGGAAGCTTTCTTT
CAWSPWTGEAFF
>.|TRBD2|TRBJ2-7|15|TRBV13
TGTGCCAGCAGCCCCGGGGGTAGCGGGAGTTACGAGCAGTACTTC
CASSPGGSGSYEQYF
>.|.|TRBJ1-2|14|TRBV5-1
TGCGCCAGCAGCTCCCGGGCAAAGGACTATGGCTACACCTTC
CASSSRAKDYGYTF
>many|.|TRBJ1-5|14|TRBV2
TGTGCCAGCAGGGCCATCCTTAGCAATCAGCCCCAGCATTTT
CASRAILSNQPQHF
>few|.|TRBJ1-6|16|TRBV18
TGTGCCAGCTCGGGCAGTCTAAGCTCCTATAATTCACCCCTCCACTTT
CASSGSLSSYNSPLHF
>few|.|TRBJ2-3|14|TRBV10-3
TGTGCCATCAGTGAGTCGGGGGGGCGAGATACGCAGTATTTT
CAISESGGRDTQYF
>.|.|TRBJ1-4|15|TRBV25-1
TGTGCCAGCAGTGAATGGGGCCAAACAGGAGAAAAACTGTTTTTT
CASSEWGQTGEKLFF
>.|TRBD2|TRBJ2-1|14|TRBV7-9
TGTGCCAGCACCCCCCGGGGGGACGACAATGAGCAGTTCTTC
CASTPRGDDNEQFF
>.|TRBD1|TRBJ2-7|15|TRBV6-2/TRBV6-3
TGTGCCAGTCGGACAGGAGTGGTCCCCTACTACGAGCAGTACTTC
CASRTGVVPYYEQYF
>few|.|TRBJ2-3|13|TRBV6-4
TGTGCCAGCAGTAGGGTACTGACAGATACGCAGTATTTT
CASSRVLTDTQYF
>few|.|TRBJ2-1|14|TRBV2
TGTGCCAGCTATGGGAGTCTGGGGAGCGATGAGCAGTTCTTC
CASYGSLGSDEQFF
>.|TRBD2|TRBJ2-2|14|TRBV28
TGTGCCAGCAGTTCGCACGGGGGGGGCGGGGAGCTGTTTTTT
CASSSHGGGGELFF
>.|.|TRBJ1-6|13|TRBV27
TGTGCCAGCAGCGGCACCAGGGGTTTACCCCTCCACTTT
CASSGTRGLPLHF
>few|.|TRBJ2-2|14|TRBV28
TGTGCCAGCAGTTCTAGGTTTCAGGCCGGGGAGCTGTTTTTT
CASSSRFQAGELFF
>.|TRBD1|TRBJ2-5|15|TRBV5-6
TGTGCCAGCAGCACGACGGGGACAGGGAGGGTGACCCAGTACTTC
CASSTTGTGRVTQYF
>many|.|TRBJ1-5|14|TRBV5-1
TGCGCCAGCAGCTTGGAGGGGGGCAGTCAGCCCCAGCATTTT
CASSLEGGSQPQHF
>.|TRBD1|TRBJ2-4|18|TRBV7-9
TGTGCCAGCAGCTTATTACCGGGACAGGGAATCCAGGGGGACATTCAGTACTTC
CASSLLPGQGIQGDIQYF
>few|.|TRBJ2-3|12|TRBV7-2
TGTGCCAGCAGCTACTCCCTCGATACGCAGTATTTT
CASSYSLDTQYF
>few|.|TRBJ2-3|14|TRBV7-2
TGTGCCAGCAGCTTAAATACAGGGTTTAATACGCAGTATTTT
CASSLNTGFNTQYF
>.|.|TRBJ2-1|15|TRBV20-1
TGCAGTGCCGGCCCGGGACGGGTGGACTACAATGAGCAGTTCTTC
CSAGPGRVDYNEQFF
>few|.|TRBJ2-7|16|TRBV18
TGTGCCAGCTCACGTACCTCGGACGCCCGGTCCTACGAGCAGTACTTC
CASSRTSDARSYEQYF
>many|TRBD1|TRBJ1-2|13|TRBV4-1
TGCGCCAGCAGCCAAGAGACAGGGTATGGCTACACCTTC
CASSQETGYGYTF
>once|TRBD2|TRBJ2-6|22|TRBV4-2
TGTGCCAGCAGCCAATTACCGGGACTAGCGGGAGTAGATCTGTCTGGGGCCAACGTCCTGACTTTC
CASSQLPGLAGVDLSGANVLTF
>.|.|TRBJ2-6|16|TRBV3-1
TGTGCCAGCAGCCAAGTTAAAAGCTCTGGGGCCAACGTCCTGACTTTC
CASSQVKSSGANVLTF
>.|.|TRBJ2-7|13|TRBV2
TGTGCCAGCACCGCGGGCTCCTACTACGAGCAGTACTTC
CASTAGSYYEQYF
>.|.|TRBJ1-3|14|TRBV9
TGTGCCAGCAGCGTAGAATTACTGGGAAACACCATATATTTT
CASSVELLGNTIYF
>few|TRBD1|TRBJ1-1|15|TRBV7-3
TGTGCCAGCAGCCCTGCAGGGGGGGGACCTGCTGAAGCTTTCTTT
CASSPAGGGPAEAFF
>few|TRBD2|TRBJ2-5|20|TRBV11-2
TGTGCCAGCGGATACCCCCCTACCGGGACTAGCGGGAGACTGCAAGAGACCCAGTACTTC
CASGYPPTGTSGRLQETQYF
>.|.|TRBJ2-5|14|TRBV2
TGTGCCAGCAGTGAGGGGGGCAGGCGAGAGACCCAGTACTTC
CASSEGGRRETQYF